This T cell receptor (beta chain) emerged from a study of blood T cell repertoires in COVID-19. Some clones are missing from TCRdb's copy, which holds only in-frame ones; the method was immunoSEQ multiplex PCR. The sample shows 240,000 or so clones, around 83% of them seen only once. V was shortened by 1 base and J by 9 bases, with 13 bases between the two germline ends. Germline assignment: CDR1 SGHTA and CDR2 FQGTGA. The CDR3 loop spans 14 amino acids. The chain uses TRBV7-3 and TRBJ2-1, with no clear D. The receptor comes from a woman older than 75 with acute or convalescent COVID-19. Sample: peripheral blood. The CDR3 DNA reads as TGTGCCAGCAGCTTAAGAGGCCGGCAGCCTGAGCAGTTCTTC. Amino acids: CASSLRGRQPEQFF.